This T cell receptor beta chain was profiled in a study of response to subunit inactivated influenza vaccine (dated by TCRdb to the late 2010s). Some background on the complete study: Deep quantitative profiling of the T cell receptor repertoire was used in the study to follow responses to a trivalent subunit inactivated influenza vaccine.

Cut back by 1 base and 1 base, the V and J ends lie 6 bases apart. In the germline V gene (reference sequence), CDR1 corresponds to LNHNV and CDR2 to YYDKDF. From the cysteine up to the phenylalanine, the CDR3 has a length of 14 residues. Only CDR3 DNA is held: 42 bases, read in frame from base 1. Comment on this clonotype: No cognate antigen has been identified for it. No base quality values were provided; no much bigger clone lies one nucleotide off.

Library method: RT-PCR. TCRdb names Illumina HiSeq 2500 as the instrument used. TCRdb reprocessing: public reads trimmed at Q25 with fastp, clones called with MiXCR, in-frame beta chains kept. Rows matching on CDR3 protein sequence are summarized as one entry with the most common DNA and genes. The sample table lists more than 550,000 distinct CDR3 sequences, 10% to 12% of them with a count of one. Together, the top ten hold 9.5% to 12% of the sample. Summary of the overall study and its limitations: The authors suggested that each seasonal influenza vaccination may recruit only a limited number of new T cells.

The same sample was also used in a study of T cells expressing NK-cell markers. The second study's authors report: TCR beta cDNA libraries were made by 5'RACE template switching that added a universal primer site and unique molecular identifiers. Under ten donors provided sorted CD3+CD56+NKG2C+, CD3+CD56+NKG2C- and CD3+CD56-NKG2C+ T-cell subsets, whose TCR beta-chain repertoires were profiled. Of the eight sequenced donors, seven were found to be HCMV-seropositive and one was found to be HCMV-seronegative. To restrict sorting to alphabetaTCR-expressing T cells, an anti-gammadeltaTCR antibody was added in several experiments. In several donors, the dominant CD3+CD56+NKG2C+ clonotypes were found to rank among the top 10 CD8+ clonotypes and to make up 1.0-7.0% of CD8+ T cells. Those dominant clonotypes were again the most abundant among CD3+CD56-NKG2C+ cells in a few donors, at about 28.3-65%. It remained unclear whether the expanded NKG2C-expressing T cell clones were specific for HCMV antigens. Randomly selected healthy volunteers, three men and five women, were used as the eight sequenced donors. HCMV-specific IgG was detected in serum with a commercial ELISA kit to determine HCMV serostatus. Ficoll density gradient centrifugation was used to isolate peripheral blood mononuclear cells from blood. Bulk peripheral blood T-cell repertoires were additionally sequenced from unsorted PBMC for six donors. Synthesis of cDNA was primed from the TCR beta constant segment and was followed by two consecutive PCR amplification steps. Libraries were sequenced as 2 x 150 bp reads on Illumina HiSeq 2000/2500, MiSeq or NextSeq. MIGEC was used to demultiplex reads and group reads by UMI, and MiTCR was used to assemble and quantify clonotypes. Only TCR cDNA sequences supported by at least two reads were kept to exclude erroneous sequences. The tcR package was used for downstream repertoire analysis, with clonotypes matched between fractions based on CDR3 nucleotide sequence plus V segment. VDJmatch was used to annotate antigen specificity against VDJdb, with one amino acid substitution in CDR3 allowed.

The sequencing here drew on PBMCs from blood, taken on the day of vaccination. The sequence came from a man over 45 who received an inactivated influenza vaccine. Donor details come from another sample of the same person, matched by shared clones. Here the chain combines TRBV15 and TRBJ2-3; no D gene call is confident. The nucleotide sequence reads TGTGCCACCAGCAGAGTAACTCGCACAGATACGCAGTATTTT. Its product reads: CATSRVTRTDTQYF.